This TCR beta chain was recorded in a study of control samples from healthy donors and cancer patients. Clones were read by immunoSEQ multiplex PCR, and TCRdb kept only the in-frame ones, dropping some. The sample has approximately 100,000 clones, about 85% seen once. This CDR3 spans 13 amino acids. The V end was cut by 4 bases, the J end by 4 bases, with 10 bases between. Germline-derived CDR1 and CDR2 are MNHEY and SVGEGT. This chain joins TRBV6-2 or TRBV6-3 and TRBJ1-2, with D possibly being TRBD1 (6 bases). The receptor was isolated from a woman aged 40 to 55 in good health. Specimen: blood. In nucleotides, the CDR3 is TGTGCCAGCAGTTCTACAGGGAGCTATGGCTACACCTTC. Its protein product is CASSSTGSYGYTF.